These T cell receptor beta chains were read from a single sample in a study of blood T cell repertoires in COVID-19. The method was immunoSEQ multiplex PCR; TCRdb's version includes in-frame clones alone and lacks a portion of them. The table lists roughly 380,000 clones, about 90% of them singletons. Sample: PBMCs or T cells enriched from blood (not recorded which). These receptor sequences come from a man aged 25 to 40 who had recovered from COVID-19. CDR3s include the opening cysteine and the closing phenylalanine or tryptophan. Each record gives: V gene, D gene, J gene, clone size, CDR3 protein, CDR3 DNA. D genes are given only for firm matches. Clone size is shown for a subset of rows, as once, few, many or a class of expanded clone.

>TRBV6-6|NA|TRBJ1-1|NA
CASSLDSPTDEAFF
TGTGCCAGCAGTTTGGACAGTCCCACGGATGAAGCTTTCTTT
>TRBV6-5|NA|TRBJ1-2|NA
CASSYSQGIGGGYTF
TGTGCCAGCAGTTACTCTCAGGGGATAGGCGGTGGCTACACCTTC
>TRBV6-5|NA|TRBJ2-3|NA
CASAPEGLGDTQYF
TGTGCCAGCGCCCCGGAGGGGCTTGGAGATACGCAGTATTTT
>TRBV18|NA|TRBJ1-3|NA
CASSPGAGNTIYF
TGTGCCAGCAGTCCAGGGGCTGGAAACACCATATATTTT
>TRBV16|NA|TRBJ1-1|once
CASSLGGRVISTFF
TGTGCCAGCAGCCTGGGAGGCAGGGTAATATCAACTTTCTTT
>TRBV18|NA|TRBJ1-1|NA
CASSLSPPMVNTEAFF
TGTGCCAGCTCATTGAGTCCCCCTATGGTGAACACTGAAGCTTTCTTT
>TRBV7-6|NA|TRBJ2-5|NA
CASSAPRPQYF
TGTGCCAGCAGCGCCCCTAGACCCCAGTACTTC
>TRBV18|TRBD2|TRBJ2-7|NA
CASSPQRGNSYEQYF
TGTGCCAGCTCACCCCAGCGGGGGAACTCCTACGAGCAGTACTTC
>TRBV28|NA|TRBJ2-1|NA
CASSSLQGIYNEQFF
TGTGCCAGCAGTTCTCTCCAGGGCATTTACAATGAGCAGTTCTTC
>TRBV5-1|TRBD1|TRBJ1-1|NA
CASTRQGNTEAFF
TGCGCCAGCACTCGACAGGGGAACACTGAAGCTTTCTTT
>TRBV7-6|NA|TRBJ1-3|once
CASSPREGSGNTIYF
TGTGCCAGCAGCCCCCGCGAGGGCTCTGGAAACACCATATATTTT
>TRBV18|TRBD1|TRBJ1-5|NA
CASSPVRGSNQPQHF
TGTGCCAGCTCACCTGTCAGGGGGAGCAATCAGCCCCAGCATTTT
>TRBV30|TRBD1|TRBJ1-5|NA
CAWSTGPDQPQHF
TGTGCCTGGTCGACAGGGCCAGATCAGCCCCAGCATTTT
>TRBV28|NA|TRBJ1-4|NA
CASSLPPGGIREKLFF
TGTGCCAGCAGTTTACCGCCGGGGGGGATACGGGAAAAACTGTTTTTT
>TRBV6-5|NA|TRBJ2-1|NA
CASSYQSAGGQFF
TGTGCCAGCAGTTACCAATCCGCCGGGGGGCAGTTCTTC
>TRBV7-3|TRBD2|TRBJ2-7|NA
CASSLWGAAGDEQYF
TGTGCCAGCAGCTTATGGGGGGCAGCGGGGGACGAGCAGTACTTC
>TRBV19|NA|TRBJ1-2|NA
CASSDIRNDYTF
TGTGCCAGTTCCGACATTCGAAATGACTACACCTTC
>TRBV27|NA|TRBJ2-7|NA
CASSLLTGYEQYF
TGTGCCAGCAGTTTACTCACAGGTTACGAGCAGTACTTC
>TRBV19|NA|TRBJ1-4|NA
CASSFSINEKLFF
TGTGCCAGTAGTTTTTCCATCAATGAAAAACTGTTTTTT
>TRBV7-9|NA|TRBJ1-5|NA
CASSLAAEGRPQPQHF
TGTGCCAGCAGCTTAGCCGCGGAGGGTCGTCCTCAGCCCCAGCATTTT
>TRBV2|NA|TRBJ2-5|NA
CASSESGGAFSETQYF
TGTGCCAGCAGTGAAAGTGGGGGGGCATTTAGCGAGACCCAGTACTTC
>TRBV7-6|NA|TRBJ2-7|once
CASSYDSEQYF
TGTGCCAGCAGCTACGACAGCGAGCAGTACTTC
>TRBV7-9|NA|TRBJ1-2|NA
CASSLVQGFHYGYTF
TGTGCCAGCAGCTTAGTCCAGGGCTTTCACTATGGCTACACCTTC
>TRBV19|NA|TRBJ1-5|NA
CASSIDQVQDNQPQHF
TGTGCCAGTAGTATAGATCAGGTACAGGACAATCAGCCCCAGCATTTT
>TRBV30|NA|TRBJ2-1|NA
CAWSEGLYNEQFF
TGTGCCTGGAGTGAAGGACTTTACAATGAGCAGTTCTTC
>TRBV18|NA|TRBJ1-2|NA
CASSPTINYGYTF
TGTGCCAGCTCGCCGACAATTAACTATGGCTACACCTTC
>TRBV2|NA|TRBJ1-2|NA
CASKSVVDYGYTF
TGTGCCAGCAAATCAGTCGTCGACTATGGCTACACCTTC
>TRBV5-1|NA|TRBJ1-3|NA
CASSLVGQSSGNTIYF
TGCGCCAGCAGCTTGGTCGGACAGTCCTCTGGAAACACCATATATTTT
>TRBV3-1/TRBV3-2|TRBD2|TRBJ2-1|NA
CASSQAILAGGQSSYNEQFF
TGTGCCAGCAGCCAAGCGATCCTAGCGGGGGGCCAGAGCTCCTACAATGAGCAGTTCTTC
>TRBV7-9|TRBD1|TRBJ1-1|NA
CASSLVRTGVWGFDEAFF
TGTGCCAGCAGCTTAGTAAGGACAGGGGTTTGGGGATTTGATGAAGCTTTCTTT
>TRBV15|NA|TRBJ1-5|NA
CATSREYGRGYQPQHF
TGTGCCACCAGCAGAGAGTACGGCAGGGGATATCAGCCCCAGCATTTT
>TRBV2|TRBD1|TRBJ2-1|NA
CASKGDRAAYNEQFF
TGTGCCAGCAAGGGGGACAGGGCGGCCTACAATGAGCAGTTCTTC
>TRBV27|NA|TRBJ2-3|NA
CASRIPCRGRYTDTQYF
TGTGCCAGCCGAATACCCTGCAGGGGGAGGTACACAGATACGCAGTATTTT
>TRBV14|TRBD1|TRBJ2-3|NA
CASSQVRAPGGADTQYF
TGTGCCAGCAGCCAAGTAAGGGCGCCAGGGGGCGCGGATACGCAGTATTTT
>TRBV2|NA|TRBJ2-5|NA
CASSDWGSQETQYF
TGTGCCAGCAGTGATTGGGGCAGTCAAGAGACCCAGTACTTC
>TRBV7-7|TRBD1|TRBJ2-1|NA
CASSTDRGNEQFF
TGTGCCAGCAGCACGGACAGGGGCAATGAGCAGTTCTTC
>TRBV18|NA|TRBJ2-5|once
CASSQIGAETQYF
TGTGCCAGCTCACAGATAGGGGCAGAGACCCAGTACTTC
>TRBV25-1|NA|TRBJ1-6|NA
CASSDAIPGQINSPLHF
TGTGCCAGCAGTGACGCCATTCCCGGACAGATTAATTCACCCCTCCACTTT
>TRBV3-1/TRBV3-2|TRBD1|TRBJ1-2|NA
CASSHPGQGGYGYTF
TGTGCCAGCAGCCATCCGGGACAGGGAGGCTATGGCTACACCTTC
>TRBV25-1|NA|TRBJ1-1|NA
CASSERLAPNTEAFF
TGTGCCAGCAGTGAACGGTTAGCTCCGAACACTGAAGCTTTCTTT
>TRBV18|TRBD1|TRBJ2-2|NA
CASSPLQGGSNTGELFF
TGTGCCAGCTCACCGCTACAAGGGGGCTCGAACACCGGGGAGCTGTTTTTT
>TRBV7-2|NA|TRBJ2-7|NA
CASSLDPGGTQYF
TGTGCCAGCAGCTTGGATCCTGGGGGGACTCAGTACTTC
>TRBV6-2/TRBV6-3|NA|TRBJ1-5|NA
CASSYGAGNQPQHF
TGTGCCAGCAGTTACGGGGCGGGCAATCAGCCCCAGCATTTT
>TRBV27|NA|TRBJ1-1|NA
CASSLTVNRRFTEAFF
TGTGCCAGCAGTTTAACGGTGAACCGCCGATTCACTGAAGCTTTCTTT
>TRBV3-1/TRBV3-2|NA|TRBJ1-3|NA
CASSQVLTGGNTIYF
TGTGCCAGCAGCCAAGTCCTGACGGGAGGAAACACCATATATTTT
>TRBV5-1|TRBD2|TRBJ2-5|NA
CASSSYGTAGRGLETQYF
TGCGCCAGCAGCTCCTATGGGACGGCCGGGCGGGGGTTGGAGACCCAGTACTTC